The next 20 T cell receptor beta chains were all read from a single sample in a study of T cell responses to AZD1222 COVID-19 vaccine. Assay: immunoSEQ multiplex PCR; the TCRdb copy retains only in-frame clones and omits some. The repertoire holds 85,000 to 90,000 clones, 85% to 90% seen once, with approximately 5% in the top ten. The sample consisted of peripheral blood, taken 28 days after the second AZD1222 dose. These receptors all come from an adult who received the AZD1222 COVID-19 vaccine.

The V call is TRBV30, the J call TRBJ2-2; 11 bases agree with TRBD2. The CDR3 is 15 amino acids. V shed 1 base, J shed 4 bases, and the junction held 2 bases outside the gene matches. Germline CDR1 reads GTSNPN; CDR2 reads SVGIG (reference sequence). CDR3 in amino acids: CAWSAGTSGTGELFF. CDR3 nucleotide sequence: TGTGCCTGGAGTGCCGGGACTAGCGGCACCGGGGAGCTGTTTTTT.

The chain employs TRBV7-9 and TRBJ1-1; D is ambiguous. The CDR3 contains 13 residues. CDR1 and CDR2 from the germline V gene are SEHNR and FQNEAQ (reference sequence). Trimming left V 5 bases short and J 4 bases short, with 11 bases between. The CDR3 is CASSPITTTEAFF. CDR3 bases: TGTGCCAGCAGCCCAATAACAACCACTGAAGCTTTCTTT.

V gene TRBV6-5 combines with J gene TRBJ2-1; D is unclear. Per germline, CDR1 MNHEY and CDR2 SVGAGI. The ends were cut back, 10 bases at V and 3 bases at J, with 10 bases in the middle. This CDR3 has 12 residues. DNA for the CDR3: TGTGCCACCTGGACGGACTACAATGAGCAGTTCTTC. Its translation is CATWTDYNEQFF.

This clone was seen a few times. V and J are TRBV9 and TRBJ2-7; D possibly matches TRBD1 or TRBD2 (5 bases each). Germline V CDR1 and CDR2: SGDLS, YYNGEE. This CDR3 is 15 amino acids long. V was shortened by 0 bases and J by 2 bases, with 12 bases between the two germline ends. CDR3 sequence: CASSVGDGAPYEQYF. The CDR3 DNA reads TGTGCCAGCAGCGTAGGGGACGGGGCACCCTACGAGCAGTACTTC.

This clone was found once. This chain links TRBV11-2 with TRBJ2-3; D may be TRBD1 (6 bases). V was clipped by 5 bases and J by 2 bases, with 14 bases between them. Per germline, CDR1 SGHAT and CDR2 FQNNGV. The CDR3 consists of 15 residues. CDR3 amino acids: CASSPRGLNTDTQYF. As DNA, the CDR3 is TGTGCCAGCAGCCCCAGGGGTCTGAACACAGATACGCAGTATTTT.

V gene TRBV3-1 (or the pseudogene TRBV3-2) combines with J gene TRBJ2-3; possible D gene TRBD2, 6 bases. Between the trimmed V and J ends, which lost 3 bases and 2 bases, there was a span of 15 bases. The CDR3 is 16 amino acids. The germline V gene has CDR1 LGHDT and CDR2 YNNKEL (reference sequence). The CDR3 nucleotides read TGTGCCAGCAGCCAGGGAGTTAGCGGACCCACAGATACGCAGTATTTT. This encodes CASSQGVSGPTDTQYF.

The chain recombines TRBV4-1 with TRBJ1-5; 9 bases are shared with TRBD1. The germline V gene has CDR1 MGHRA and CDR2 YSYEKL. Trimming took 4 bases from V and 0 from J; bases not matched to a gene: 7. This CDR3 is 17 amino acids long. CDR3 nucleotide sequence: TGCGCCAGCAGCCCGGGACAGGGCCCTTCTAGCAATCAGCCCCAGCATTTT. Translation: CASSPGQGPSSNQPQHF.

This clone has a handful of counts. This sequence joins TRBV5-4 and TRBJ1-1; D is undetermined. Trimming stripped 0 bases from V and 4 bases from J, with 13 bases between. CDR3 length equals 15 residues. Per the germline V gene, CDR1 is SGHNT and CDR2 is YYREEE (reference sequence). CDR3 in DNA: TGTGCCAGCAGCTTGGCCTCCCGGGCAGCCACTGAAGCTTTCTTT. It encodes CASSLASRAATEAFF.

The chain employs TRBV6-6 and TRBJ1-3; D remains ambiguous. This CDR3 has 14 residues. Germline V gives CDR1 MNHNY, CDR2 SVGAGI (reference sequence). The germline V and J ends were trimmed by 0 bases and 2 bases, with 5 bases remaining between them. In DNA form, the CDR3 reads TGTGCCAGCAGTTACTCGCTAACTGGAAACACCATATATTTT. It codes for CASSYSLTGNTIYF.

This clone was recorded only once. V usage is TRBV2 and J usage is TRBJ1-2, with 10 bases aligning to TRBD1. The V and J ends lost 0 bases and 10 bases, in that order; junction bases with no gene match: 8. The V gene's germline CDR1 is SNHLY and CDR2 FYNNEI. This CDR3 spans 15 amino acids. CDR3 in amino acids: CASSEARQGAGDYTF. The CDR3 coding sequence is TGTGCCAGCAGTGAAGCGCGACAGGGGGCTGGGGACTACACCTTC.

This chain joins TRBV30 and TRBJ1-2; D not resolved. Trimming left V 3 bases short and J 4 bases short, with 12 bases between. The CDR3 covers 13 residues. Germline values: CDR1 GTSNPN, CDR2 SVGIG (reference sequence). The CDR3 region has the DNA TGTGCCTGGAGCAGGTCGATGAGCTATGGCTACACCTTC. This translates into CAWSRSMSYGYTF.

The DNA of the CDR3 is TGTGCCAGCAGTGGAGCCGGGGGTCAGGACGGGGAGCTGTTTTTT. Translation gives CASSGAGGQDGELFF. The chain recombines TRBV6-1 with TRBJ2-2, with a tentative D call TRBD2 (6 bases). CDR1 and CDR2 from the germline V gene are MNHNS and SASEGT. The length of the CDR3 is 15 residues. V was trimmed by 4 bases and J by 7 bases, leaving 16 bases between them.

The V call is TRBV24-1, the J call TRBJ1-1, with unresolved D. CDR3 size: 14 residues. Germline V CDR1 and CDR2: KGHDR, SFDVKD. Deletions cut 5 bases from V and 11 bases from J, with 20 bases between. The CDR3 nucleotides are TGTGCCACCAGTGCGGAAGGAGTCAATTCGAGGGCTTTCTTT. This codes for CATSAEGVNSRAFF.

This sequence joins TRBV27 and TRBJ1-4, with D hard to call. The CDR3 consists of 14 residues. Germline loops: CDR1 MNHEY, CDR2 SMNVEV (reference sequence). The V and J ends lost 6 bases and 3 bases respectively, with 11 bases between them. The CDR3 sequence is CASRGFGANEKLFF. CDR3 nucleotide sequence: TGTGCCAGCAGGGGATTTGGTGCTAATGAAAAACTGTTTTTT.

The sample holds a few counts of this clone. The chain uses TRBV9 and TRBJ2-7; 12 bases map to TRBD2. This CDR3 is 17 amino acids long. Germline CDR1 is SGDLS and CDR2 is YYNGEE. V lost 0 bases to trimming and J lost 3 bases; unmatched junction nucleotides: 7. The CDR3 loop is CASSVGLGTSGFYEQYF. CDR3 coding DNA: TGTGCCAGCAGCGTAGGCCTCGGGACTAGCGGGTTCTACGAGCAGTACTTC.

The chain uses TRBV18 and TRBJ2-7; maybe TRBD1 (6 bases). Trimming took 6 bases from V and 3 from J, leaving 9 bases between them. The length of the CDR3 is 12 residues. CDR1 is KGHSH and CDR2 is LQKENI in the germline V gene. In nucleotides, the CDR3 is TGTGCCAGCTCCCGGACAGACTACGAGCAGTACTTC. Protein sequence: CASSRTDYEQYF.

This chain connects TRBV7-9 to TRBJ2-3, with D possibly TRBD2 on 7 matching bases. CDR3 length equals 14 residues. V lost 7 bases and J lost 5, with 16 bases in between. CDR1 and CDR2 from the germline V gene are SEHNR and FQNEAQ (reference sequence). Here the CDR3 reads CASNSGGAEDTQYF. Here the CDR3 DNA reads TGTGCCAGCAACTCTGGGGGGGCAGAAGATACGCAGTATTTT.

This sequence joins TRBV5-6 and TRBJ1-1, with TRBD1 identical over 7 bases. The CDR3 runs to 14 residues. The V gene end was trimmed by 2 bases and the J gene end by 4 bases; junction bases not matched to a gene: 5. CDR1 and CDR2 (germline): SGHDT, YYEEEE. The CDR3 DNA reads as TGTGCCAGCAGCTTCAGGGGGGCGAGCACTGAAGCTTTCTTT. It translates to CASSFRGASTEAFF.

The chain uses TRBV30 and TRBJ2-7, with TRBD1 matching over 9 bases. This CDR3 contains 12 residues. Germline V gene lookup returns CDR1 GTSNPN and CDR2 SVGIG (reference sequence). J gave up 6 bases and V 5 bases, and 5 bases lay outside the gene matches. CDR3 coding DNA: TGTGCCTGGGATACAGGGGGCGGCGAGCAGTACTTC. Amino acid sequence: CAWDTGGGEQYF. Supplemented by reference TRBV30 and TRBJ2-7, the full variable domain reads SQTIHQWPATLVQPVGSPLSLECTVEGTSNPNLYWYRQAAGRGLQLLFYSVGIGQISSEVPQNLSASRPQDRQFILSSKKLLLSDSGFYLCAWDTGGGEQYFGPGTRLTVT.

The rearrangement joins TRBV19 to TRBJ1-5; no definite D call. V lost 6 bases and J lost 4, with 16 bases in between. Germline-derived CDR1 and CDR2 are LNHDA and SQIVND (reference sequence). This CDR3 spans 15 amino acids. The CDR3 nucleotides are TGTGCCAGTAGGTTGGGCGGTTCGTTAAATCAGCCCCAGCATTTT. Translated: CASRLGGSLNQPQHF.